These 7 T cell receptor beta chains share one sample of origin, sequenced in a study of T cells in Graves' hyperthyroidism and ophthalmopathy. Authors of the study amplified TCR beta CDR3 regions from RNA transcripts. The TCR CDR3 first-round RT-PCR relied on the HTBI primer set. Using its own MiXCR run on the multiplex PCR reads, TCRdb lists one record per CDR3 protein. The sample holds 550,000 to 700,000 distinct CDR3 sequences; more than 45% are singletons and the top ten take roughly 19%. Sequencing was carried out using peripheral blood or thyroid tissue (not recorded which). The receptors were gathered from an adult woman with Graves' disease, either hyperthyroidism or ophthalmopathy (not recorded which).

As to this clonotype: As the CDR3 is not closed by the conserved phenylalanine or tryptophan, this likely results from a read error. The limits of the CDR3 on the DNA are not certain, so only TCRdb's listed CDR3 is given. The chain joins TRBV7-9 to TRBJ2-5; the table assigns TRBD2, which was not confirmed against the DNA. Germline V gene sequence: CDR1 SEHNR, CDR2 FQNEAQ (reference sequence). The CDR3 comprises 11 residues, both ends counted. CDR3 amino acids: CASSKTSGGYY.

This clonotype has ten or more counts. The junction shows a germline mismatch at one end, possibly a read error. CDR3 nucleotide sequence: TGTGCTAGCAGCTCAGAAGACAGCTACGAGCAGTACTTC. Residues: CASSSEDSYEQYF. The chain links TRBV7-7 to TRBJ2-7; D might be TRBD1 (5 bases). This CDR3 has 13 amino acids. Per germline, CDR1 SSHAT and CDR2 FNYEAQ (reference sequence).

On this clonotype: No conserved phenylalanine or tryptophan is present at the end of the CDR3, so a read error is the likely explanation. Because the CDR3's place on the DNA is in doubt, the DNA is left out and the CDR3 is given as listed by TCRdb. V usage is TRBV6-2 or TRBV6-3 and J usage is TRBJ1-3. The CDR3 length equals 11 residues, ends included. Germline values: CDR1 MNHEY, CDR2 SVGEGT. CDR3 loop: CASSFSTGGNT.

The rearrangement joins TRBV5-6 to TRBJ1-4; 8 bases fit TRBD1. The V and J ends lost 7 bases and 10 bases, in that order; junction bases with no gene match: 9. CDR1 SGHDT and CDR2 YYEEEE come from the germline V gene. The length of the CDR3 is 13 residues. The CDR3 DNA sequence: TGTGCCAGCCGAACAGGGGGTGGAGGAAAACTGTTTTTT. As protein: CASRTGGGGKLFF.

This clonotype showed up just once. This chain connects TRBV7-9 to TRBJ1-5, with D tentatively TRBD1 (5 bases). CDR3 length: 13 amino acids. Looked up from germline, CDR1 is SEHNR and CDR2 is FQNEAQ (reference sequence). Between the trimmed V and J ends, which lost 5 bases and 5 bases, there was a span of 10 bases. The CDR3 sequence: CASSGTDDQPQHF. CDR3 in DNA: TGTGCCAGCAGCGGGACCGACGATCAGCCCCAGCATTTT.

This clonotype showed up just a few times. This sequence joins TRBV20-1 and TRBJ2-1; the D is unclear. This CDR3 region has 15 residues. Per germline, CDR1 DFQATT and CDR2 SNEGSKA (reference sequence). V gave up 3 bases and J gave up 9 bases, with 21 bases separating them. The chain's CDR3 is CSASKLGRDSGEQFF. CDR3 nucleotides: TGCAGTGCTAGTAAACTGGGAAGGGATTCCGGTGAGCAGTTCTTC.

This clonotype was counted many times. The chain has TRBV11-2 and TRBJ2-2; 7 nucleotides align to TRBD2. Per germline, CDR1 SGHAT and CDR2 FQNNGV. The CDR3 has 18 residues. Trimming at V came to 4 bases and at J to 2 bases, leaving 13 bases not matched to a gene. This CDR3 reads CASSSRRTLAPNTGELFF. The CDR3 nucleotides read TGTGCCAGCAGCTCCCGCCGGACACTAGCGCCTAACACCGGGGAGCTGTTTTTT.